This T cell receptor beta chain was captured by sequencing in a study of shared clonotypes between healthy human individuals. Study information: For every donor, three CD4 naive, three CD4 memory, two CD8 naive and one CD8 memory plates were used.

Adults of Caucasian background living in Nashville, Tennessee made up all donors. Profiling relied on immunoSEQ multiplex PCR, and the TCRdb table lists in-frame clones only, not all of them. The data show over a million clones, with roughly 74% seen just once and more than 0.5% held by the top ten. Worth noting for this clone: Its antigen remains unknown.

Trimming stripped 1 base from V and 2 bases from J, with 14 bases between. Germline V lookup: CDR1 MGHRA, CDR2 YSYEKL. The length of the CDR3 is 17 residues. General study findings and limits: Several donors shared approximately 5% of their naive CD4 clonotypes.

The receptor's source is a young man in good health. Some clones in this sample may be carry-over from other donors' samples. The source material was memory CD4+ T cells from PBMCs. Subset specified: CD45RA-negative fraction. The V and J genes are TRBV4-1 and TRBJ2-2; D ambiguous. The CDR3 DNA reads as TGCGCCAGCAGCCAAGGGTCCGCGAGGAAAAACACCGGGGAGCTGTTTTTT. Protein: CASSQGSARKNTGELFF.